This record looks at one T cell receptor (beta chain) sequence and its context. These data come from a study of blood T cell repertoires in COVID-19. On the study more broadly: PBMCs, B-cell-depleted T cells, or T cells provided the cDNA or gDNA that made up the material.

Per the authors' pipeline: Counts of nucleated cells, estimated from reference gene primer amplification, were obtained. Sequenced by immunoSEQ multiplex PCR; TCRdb stores in-frame clones only, minus some. That table is the source of V, J and clone size, and D and trimming were worked out from the DNA. The repertoire consists of around 300,000 clones, with approximately 90% occurring once and the leading ten covering over 5.5%. Seattle's cohort entered during active infection and was followed longitudinally. Germline V gene sequence: CDR1 SGHRS, CDR2 YFSETQ. The V gene end was trimmed by 4 bases and the J gene end by 3 bases; junction bases not matched to a gene: 5. The length of the CDR3 is 15 residues.

This sequence was found in a woman aged 45-65 years with COVID-19, enrolled during active disease. The sequencing input was peripheral blood. The J gene is TRBJ2-2, the V gene TRBV5-1; 8 bases line up with TRBD1. Written as DNA, the CDR3 is TGCGCCAGCAGCGAGCAGGGGGCCCACACCGGGGAGCTGTTTTTT. Protein: CASSEQGAHTGELFF.